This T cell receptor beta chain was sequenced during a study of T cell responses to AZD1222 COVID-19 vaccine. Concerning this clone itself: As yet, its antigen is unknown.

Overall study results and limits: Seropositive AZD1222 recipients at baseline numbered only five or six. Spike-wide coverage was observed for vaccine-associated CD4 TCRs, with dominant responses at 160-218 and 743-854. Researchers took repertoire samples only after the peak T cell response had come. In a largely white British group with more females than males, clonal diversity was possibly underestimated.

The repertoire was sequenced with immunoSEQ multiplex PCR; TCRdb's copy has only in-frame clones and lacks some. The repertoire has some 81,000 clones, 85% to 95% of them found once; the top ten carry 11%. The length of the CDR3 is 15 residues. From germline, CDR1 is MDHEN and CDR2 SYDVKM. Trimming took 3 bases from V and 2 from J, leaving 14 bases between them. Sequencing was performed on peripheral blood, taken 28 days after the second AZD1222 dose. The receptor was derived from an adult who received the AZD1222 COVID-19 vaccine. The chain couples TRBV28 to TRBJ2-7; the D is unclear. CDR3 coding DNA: TGTGCCAGCAGTTTCATCGGACCAAGTGCCTACGAGCAGTACTTC. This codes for CASSFIGPSAYEQYF.